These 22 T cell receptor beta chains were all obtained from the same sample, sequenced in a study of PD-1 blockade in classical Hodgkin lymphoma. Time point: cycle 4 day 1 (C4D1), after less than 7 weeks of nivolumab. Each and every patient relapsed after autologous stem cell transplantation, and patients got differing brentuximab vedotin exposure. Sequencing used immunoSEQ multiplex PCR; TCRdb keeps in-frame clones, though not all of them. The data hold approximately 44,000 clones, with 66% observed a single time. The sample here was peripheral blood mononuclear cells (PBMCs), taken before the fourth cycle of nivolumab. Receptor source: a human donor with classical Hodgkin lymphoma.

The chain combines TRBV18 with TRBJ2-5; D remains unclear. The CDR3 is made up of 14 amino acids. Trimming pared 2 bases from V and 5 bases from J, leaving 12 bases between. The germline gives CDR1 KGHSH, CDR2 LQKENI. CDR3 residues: CASSPGAFGETQYF. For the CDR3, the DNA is TGTGCCAGCTCACCAGGAGCTTTCGGGGAGACCCAGTACTTC.

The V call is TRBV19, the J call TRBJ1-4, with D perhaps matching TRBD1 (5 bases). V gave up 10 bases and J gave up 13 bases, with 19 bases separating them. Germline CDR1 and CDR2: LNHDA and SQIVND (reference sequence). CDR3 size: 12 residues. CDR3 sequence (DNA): TGTGCCACTCGAACCCGGGACGGGCGACTGTTTTTT. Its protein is CATRTRDGRLFF.

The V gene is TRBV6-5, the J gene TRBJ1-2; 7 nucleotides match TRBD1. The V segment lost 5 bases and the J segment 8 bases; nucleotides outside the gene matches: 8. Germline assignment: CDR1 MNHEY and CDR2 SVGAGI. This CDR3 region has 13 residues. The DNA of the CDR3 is TGTGCCAGCAGTCCTATTAACAGGGGCGGCTACACCTTC. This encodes CASSPINRGGYTF.

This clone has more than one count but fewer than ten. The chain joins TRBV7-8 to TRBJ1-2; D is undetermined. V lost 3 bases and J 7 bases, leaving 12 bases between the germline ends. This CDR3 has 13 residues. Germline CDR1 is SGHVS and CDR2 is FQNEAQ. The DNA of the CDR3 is TGTGCCAGCAGCTTTCCCGGGGATGGTGGCTACACCTTC. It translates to CASSFPGDGGYTF.

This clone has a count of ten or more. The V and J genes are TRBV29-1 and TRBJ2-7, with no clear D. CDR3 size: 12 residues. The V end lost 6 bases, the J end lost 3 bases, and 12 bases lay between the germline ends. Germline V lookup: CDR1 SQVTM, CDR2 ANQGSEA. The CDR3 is CSVGFGDYEQYF. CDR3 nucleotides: TGCAGCGTCGGCTTTGGGGACTACGAGCAGTACTTC.

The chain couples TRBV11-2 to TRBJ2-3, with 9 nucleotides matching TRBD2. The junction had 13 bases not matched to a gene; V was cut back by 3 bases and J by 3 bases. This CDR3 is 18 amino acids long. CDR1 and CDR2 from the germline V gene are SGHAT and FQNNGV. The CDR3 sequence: CASSFGRLAGTITDTQYF. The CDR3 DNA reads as TGTGCCAGCAGCTTCGGCCGGCTAGCGGGAACGATAACAGATACGCAGTATTTT.

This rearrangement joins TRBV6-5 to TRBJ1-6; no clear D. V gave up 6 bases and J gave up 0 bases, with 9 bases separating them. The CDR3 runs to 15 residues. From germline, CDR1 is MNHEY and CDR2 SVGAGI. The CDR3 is CASSRQSSYNSPLHF. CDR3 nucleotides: TGTGCCAGCAGCCGCCAGAGCTCCTATAATTCACCCCTCCACTTT.

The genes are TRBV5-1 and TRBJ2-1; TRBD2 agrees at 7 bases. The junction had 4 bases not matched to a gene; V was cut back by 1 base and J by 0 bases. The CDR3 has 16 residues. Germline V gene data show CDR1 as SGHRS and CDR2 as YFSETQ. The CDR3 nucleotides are TGCGCCAGCAGCTTGTTCAGCGGGGTCTCCTACAATGAGCAGTTCTTC. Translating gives CASSLFSGVSYNEQFF. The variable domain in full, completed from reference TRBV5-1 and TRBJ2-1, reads KAGVTQTPRYLIKTRGQQVTLSCSPISGHRSVSWYQQTPGQGLQFLFEYFSETQRNKGNFPGRFSGRQFSNSRSEMNVSTLELGDSALYLCASSLFSGVSYNEQFFGPGTRLTVL.

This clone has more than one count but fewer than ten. The CDR3 DNA is TGTGCCAGCAGTTACGGGTCGAACACTGAAGCTTTCTTT. Protein product: CASSYGSNTEAFF. This sequence joins TRBV6-6 and TRBJ1-1; the D is unclear. Germline CDR1 is MNHNY and CDR2 is SVGAGI (reference sequence). This CDR3 comprises 13 residues. Trimming shortened V by 2 bases and J by 1 base, and 5 bases separated the two germline ends.

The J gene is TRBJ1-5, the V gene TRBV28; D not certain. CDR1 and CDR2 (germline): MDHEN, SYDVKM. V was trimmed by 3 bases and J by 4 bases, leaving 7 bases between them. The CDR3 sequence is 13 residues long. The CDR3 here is CASSFSLNQPQHF. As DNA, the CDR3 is TGTGCCAGCAGTTTCTCCTTAAATCAGCCCCAGCATTTT. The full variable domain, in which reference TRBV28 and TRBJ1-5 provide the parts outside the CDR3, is DVKVTQSSRYLVKRTGEKVFLECVQDMDHENMFWYRQDPGLGLRLIYFSYDVKMKEKGDIPEGYSVSREKKERFSLILESASTNQTSMYLCASSFSLNQPQHFGDGTRLSIL.

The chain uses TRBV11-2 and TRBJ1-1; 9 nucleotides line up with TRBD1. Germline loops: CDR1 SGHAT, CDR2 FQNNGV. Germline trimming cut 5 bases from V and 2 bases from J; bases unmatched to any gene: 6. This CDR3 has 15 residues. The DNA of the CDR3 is TGTGCCAGCAGCCCACGGACAGGGGTTAACACTGAAGCTTTCTTT. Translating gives CASSPRTGVNTEAFF.

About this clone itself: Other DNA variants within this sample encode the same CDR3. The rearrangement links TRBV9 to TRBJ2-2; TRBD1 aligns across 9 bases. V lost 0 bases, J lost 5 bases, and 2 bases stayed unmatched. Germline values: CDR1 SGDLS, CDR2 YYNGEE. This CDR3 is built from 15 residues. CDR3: CASSVETGGTGELFF. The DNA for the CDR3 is TGTGCCAGCAGCGTAGAGACAGGGGGTACCGGGGAGCTGTTTTTT.

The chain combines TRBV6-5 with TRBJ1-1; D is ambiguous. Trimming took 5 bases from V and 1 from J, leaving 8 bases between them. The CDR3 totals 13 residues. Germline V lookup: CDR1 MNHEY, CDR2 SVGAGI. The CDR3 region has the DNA TGTGCCAGCAGTGTCTGGGGGAACACTGAAGCTTTCTTT. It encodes CASSVWGNTEAFF.

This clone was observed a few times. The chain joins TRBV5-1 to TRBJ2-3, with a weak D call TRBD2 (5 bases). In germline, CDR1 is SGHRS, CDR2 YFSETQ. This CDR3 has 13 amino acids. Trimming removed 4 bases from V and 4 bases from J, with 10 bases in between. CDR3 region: CASSPSGPDTQYF. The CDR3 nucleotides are TGCGCCAGCAGCCCCAGCGGCCCAGATACGCAGTATTTT.

The CDR3 loop is CASRGTGGRYGYTF. CDR3 coding DNA: TGTGCCAGCAGGGGGACAGGGGGAAGGTATGGCTACACCTTC. J is TRBJ1-2 and V is TRBV6-6; 11 nucleotides agree with TRBD1. The CDR3 loop spans 14 amino acids. The germline V gene has CDR1 MNHNY and CDR2 SVGAGI (reference sequence). J lost 5 bases, V lost 6 bases, and 5 bases had no gene match.

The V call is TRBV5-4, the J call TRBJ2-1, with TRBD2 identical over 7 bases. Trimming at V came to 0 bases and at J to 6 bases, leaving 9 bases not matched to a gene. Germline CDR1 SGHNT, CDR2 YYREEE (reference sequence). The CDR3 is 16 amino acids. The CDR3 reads CASSLGVLAGVNEQFF. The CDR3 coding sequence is TGTGCCAGCAGCTTGGGGGTCTTAGCGGGTGTCAATGAGCAGTTCTTC.

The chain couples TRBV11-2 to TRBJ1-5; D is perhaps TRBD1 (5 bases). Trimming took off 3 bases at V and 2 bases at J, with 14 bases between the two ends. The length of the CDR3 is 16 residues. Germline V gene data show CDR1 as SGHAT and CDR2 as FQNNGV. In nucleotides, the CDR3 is TGTGCCAGCAGCTTTGGCAGGGCCAATGGCAATCAGCCCCAGCATTTT. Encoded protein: CASSFGRANGNQPQHF.

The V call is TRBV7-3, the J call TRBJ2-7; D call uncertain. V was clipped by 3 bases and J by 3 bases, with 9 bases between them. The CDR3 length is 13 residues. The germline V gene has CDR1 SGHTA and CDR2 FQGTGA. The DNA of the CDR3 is TGTGCCAGCAGCTTCACGACGGGCTACGAGCAGTACTTC. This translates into CASSFTTGYEQYF.

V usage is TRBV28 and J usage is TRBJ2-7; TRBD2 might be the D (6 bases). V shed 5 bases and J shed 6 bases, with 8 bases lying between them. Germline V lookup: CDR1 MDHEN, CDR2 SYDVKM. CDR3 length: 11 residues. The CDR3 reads CASSGTREQYF. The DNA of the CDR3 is TGTGCCAGCAGTGGGACTCGCGAGCAGTACTTC.

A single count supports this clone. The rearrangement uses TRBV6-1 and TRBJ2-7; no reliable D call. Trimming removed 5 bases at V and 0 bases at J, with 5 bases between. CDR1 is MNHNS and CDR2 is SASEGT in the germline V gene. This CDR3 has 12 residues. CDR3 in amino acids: CASSISSYEQYF. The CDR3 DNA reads TGTGCCAGCAGTATAAGCTCCTACGAGCAGTACTTC.

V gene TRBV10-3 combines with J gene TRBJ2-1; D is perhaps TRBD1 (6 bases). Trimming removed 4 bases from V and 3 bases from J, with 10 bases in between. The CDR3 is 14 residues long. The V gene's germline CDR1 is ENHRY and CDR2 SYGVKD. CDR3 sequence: CAISGRDNYNEQFF. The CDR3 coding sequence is TGTGCCATCAGTGGTCGGGACAACTACAATGAGCAGTTCTTC.

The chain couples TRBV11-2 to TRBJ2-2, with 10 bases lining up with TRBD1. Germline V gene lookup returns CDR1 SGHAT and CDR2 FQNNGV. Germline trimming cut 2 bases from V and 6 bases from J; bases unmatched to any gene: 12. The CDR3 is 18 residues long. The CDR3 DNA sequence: TGTGCCAGCAGCTTACTACTAGGGGGGACAGGGGAAGCCGGGGAGCTGTTTTTT. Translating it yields CASSLLLGGTGEAGELFF.